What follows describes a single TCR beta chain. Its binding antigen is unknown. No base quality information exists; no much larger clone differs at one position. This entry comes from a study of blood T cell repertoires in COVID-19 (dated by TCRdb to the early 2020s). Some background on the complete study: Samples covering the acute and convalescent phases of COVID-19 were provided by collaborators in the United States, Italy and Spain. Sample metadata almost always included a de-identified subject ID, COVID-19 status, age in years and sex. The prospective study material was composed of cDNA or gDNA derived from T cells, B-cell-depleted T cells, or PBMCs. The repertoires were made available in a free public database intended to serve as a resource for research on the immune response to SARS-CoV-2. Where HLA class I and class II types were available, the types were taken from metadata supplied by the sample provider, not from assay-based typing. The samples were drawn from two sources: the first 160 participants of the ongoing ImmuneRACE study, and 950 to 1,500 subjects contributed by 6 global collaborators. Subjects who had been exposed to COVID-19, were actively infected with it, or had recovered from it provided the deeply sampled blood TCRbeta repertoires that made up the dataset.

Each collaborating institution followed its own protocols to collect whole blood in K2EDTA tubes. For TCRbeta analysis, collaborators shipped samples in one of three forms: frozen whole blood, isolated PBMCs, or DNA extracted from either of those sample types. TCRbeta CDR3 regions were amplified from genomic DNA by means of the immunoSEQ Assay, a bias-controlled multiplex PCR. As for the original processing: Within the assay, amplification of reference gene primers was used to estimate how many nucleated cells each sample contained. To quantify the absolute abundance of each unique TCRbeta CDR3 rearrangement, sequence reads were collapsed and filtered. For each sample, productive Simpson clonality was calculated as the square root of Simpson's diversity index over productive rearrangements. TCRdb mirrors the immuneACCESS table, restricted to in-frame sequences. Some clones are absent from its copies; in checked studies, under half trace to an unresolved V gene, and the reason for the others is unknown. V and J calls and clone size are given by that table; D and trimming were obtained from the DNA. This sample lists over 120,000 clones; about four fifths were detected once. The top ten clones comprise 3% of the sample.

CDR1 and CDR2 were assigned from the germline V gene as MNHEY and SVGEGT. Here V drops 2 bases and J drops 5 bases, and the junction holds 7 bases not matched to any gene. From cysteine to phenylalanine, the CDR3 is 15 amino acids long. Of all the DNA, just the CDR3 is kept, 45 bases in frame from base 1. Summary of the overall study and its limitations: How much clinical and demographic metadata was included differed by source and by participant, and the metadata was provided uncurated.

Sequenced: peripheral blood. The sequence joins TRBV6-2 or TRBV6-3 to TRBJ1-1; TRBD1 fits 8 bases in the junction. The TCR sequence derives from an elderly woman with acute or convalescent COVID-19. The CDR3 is CASSYTAGGWTEAFF. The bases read TGTGCCAGCAGTTACACGGCAGGGGGCTGGACTGAAGCTTTCTTT.